Each of the 10 T cell receptor beta chains below was sequenced from the same sample in a study of cytomegalovirus exposure and HLA in healthy donors. PCR was performed using 60 Vbeta and 13 Jbeta primers. Method: immunoSEQ multiplex PCR; TCRdb's copy keeps in-frame clones and lacks some. The sample consists of approximately 88,000 clones, roughly three fifths of them appearing once. The sequencing input was PBMCs. Receptors originate from a man in his sixties in good health and CMV-seronegative.

The chain carries TRBV19 and TRBJ1-5; the match to TRBD1 covers 12 bases. This CDR3 region has 17 residues. With 3 bases clipped from V and 5 bases from J, the junction kept 8 bases outside the gene matches. From germline, CDR1 is LNHDA and CDR2 SQIVND (reference sequence). CDR3 loop: CASSMGKGQGAHQPQHF. CDR3 DNA: TGTGCCAGTAGTATGGGAAAGGGACAGGGGGCCCATCAGCCCCAGCATTTT.

The chain carries TRBV9 and TRBJ2-7, with 9 nucleotides matching TRBD2. This CDR3 is built from 14 residues. V lost 3 bases and J lost 3; bases outside the gene matches: 4. Germline CDR1 SGDLS, CDR2 YYNGEE. Written as DNA, the CDR3 is TGTGCCAGCAGCGAGGGAGCGGGGGGCTACGAGCAGTACTTC. Translation: CASSEGAGGYEQYF.

The J gene is TRBJ1-5, the V gene TRBV7-8; maybe TRBD1 (6 bases). Germline CDR1 reads SGHVS; CDR2 reads FQNEAQ. V was shortened by 1 base and J by 4 bases, with 14 bases between the two germline ends. The CDR3 totals 16 residues. CDR3 bases: TGTGCCAGCAGCTTAGGAGGAGGACAGCATAATCAGCCCCAGCATTTT. Translating it yields CASSLGGGQHNQPQHF.

The rearrangement links TRBV11-1 to TRBJ1-4, with D unclear. Trimming took off 4 bases at V and 0 bases at J, with 9 bases between the two ends. The CDR3 is made up of 15 amino acids. The germline CDR1 and CDR2 sequences are SGHAT and FQDESV (reference sequence). This CDR3 is CASSSNTPTNEKLFF. In DNA form, the CDR3 reads TGTGCCAGCAGCTCAAACACCCCAACTAATGAAAAACTGTTTTTT.

The count of this clone is one. The chain joins TRBV7-2 to TRBJ2-3; D is perhaps TRBD2 (6 bases). CDR1 SGHTA and CDR2 FQGNSA come from the germline V gene. The V end lost 5 bases, the J end lost 9 bases, and 15 bases lay between the germline ends. The CDR3 is 13 residues long. The CDR3 spells CASSKRVTLTQYF. As DNA, the CDR3 is TGTGCCAGCAGCAAGCGGGTGACGCTCACGCAGTATTTT. The full variable domain, with the rest looked up from reference TRBV7-2 and TRBJ2-3, is GAGVSQSPSNKVTEKGKDVELRCDPISGHTALYWYRQSLGQGLEFLIYFQGNSAPDKSGLPSDRFSAERTGGSVSTLTIQRTQQEDSAVYLCASSKRVTLTQYFGPGTRLTVL.

The V call is TRBV6-5, the J call TRBJ1-2, with D unresolved. Germline CDR1 MNHEY, CDR2 SVGAGI. V gave up 6 bases and J gave up 2 bases, with 13 bases separating them. The CDR3 sequence is 14 residues long. CDR3 sequence: CASRTGVGNYGYTF. The DNA of the CDR3 is TGTGCCAGCAGGACGGGAGTAGGCAACTATGGCTACACCTTC.

The chain recombines TRBV19 with TRBJ1-2, with 12 nucleotides matching TRBD1. The V gene end was trimmed by 4 bases and the J gene end by 7 bases; junction bases not matched to a gene: 7. Looked up from germline, CDR1 is LNHDA and CDR2 is SQIVND (reference sequence). The CDR3 runs 15 residues. CDR3 DNA: TGTGCCAGTAGTACCACGGGACAGGGGGCTCGTGGCTACACCTTC. It yields the protein CASSTTGQGARGYTF. The whole variable domain, filled in from reference TRBV19 and TRBJ1-2, reads DGGITQSPKYLFRKEGQNVTLSCEQNLNHDAMYWYRQDPGQGLRLIYYSQIVNDFQKGDIAEGYSVSREKKESFPLTVTSAQKNPTAFYLCASSTTGQGARGYTFGSGTRLTVV.

The sample holds one count of this clone. This chain joins TRBV10-3 and TRBJ2-5; TRBD1 might be the D (7 bases). CDR1 is ENHRY and CDR2 is SYGVKD in the germline V gene. The CDR3 has 13 residues. V was cut by 8 bases and J by 5 bases, with 15 bases left in between. The CDR3 nucleotides read TGTGCCATCGGCGACAGGGAGGCGGAGACCCAGTACTTC. Protein sequence: CAIGDREAETQYF.

This clone was observed once. This sequence joins TRBV7-3 and TRBJ2-5; 7 nucleotides agree with TRBD1. V dropped 3 bases and J dropped 2; count of bases not matched to a gene: 6. The germline CDR1 and CDR2 sequences are SGHTA and FQGTGA. This CDR3 is 15 amino acids long. The CDR3 spells CASSLRDSGQETQYF. CDR3 in DNA: TGTGCCAGCAGCTTGAGGGACAGCGGACAAGAGACCCAGTACTTC.

This clone was found a few times. The V and J genes are TRBV2 and TRBJ2-7; maybe TRBD2 (6 bases). V was pared by 0 bases and J by 7 bases, with 16 bases between. The germline gives CDR1 SNHLY, CDR2 FYNNEI. The CDR3 loop spans 15 amino acids. CDR3 in amino acids: CASSEAGSVAGEQYF. As DNA, the CDR3 is TGTGCCAGCAGTGAAGCTGGGTCAGTGGCGGGGGAGCAGTACTTC.